A selection of T cell receptor beta chains follows, all from one sample in a study of blood T cell repertoires in COVID-19. Libraries were prepared by immunoSEQ multiplex PCR; TCRdb keeps only in-frame clonotypes and omits some of them. Altogether under 200,000 clones are present, around 87% being singletons, with the ten largest covering 7%. Sequencing was carried out using peripheral blood. These receptors all stem from a woman of 80 years or more in a cohort sampled during active or convalescent COVID-19. Both conserved end residues are part of each CDR3. The D gene is left open where the match is weak. Rows may omit the clone size; those that give it use once, few, many or a size class.

V gene	clone size	J gene	D gene	CDR3 protein	CDR3 DNA
TRBV21-1	-	TRBJ1-1	-	CASSKALARVGTEAFF	TGTGCCAGCAGCAAAGCGCTTGCCAGGGTGGGCACTGAAGCTTTCTTT
TRBV3-1/TRBV3-2	-	TRBJ1-6	TRBD1	CASSQAPGQDNSPLHF	TGTGCCAGCAGCCAAGCCCCGGGACAGGATAATTCACCCCTCCACTTT
TRBV3-1/TRBV3-2	-	TRBJ1-6	-	CASSRRDTSNSPLHF	TGTGCCAGCAGCCGCCGGGACACCAGTAATTCACCCCTCCACTTT
TRBV6-1	once	TRBJ2-3	TRBD2	CASSGGLAANTDTQYF	TGTGCCAGCAGTGGCGGACTAGCGGCGAACACAGATACGCAGTATTTT
TRBV6-5	-	TRBJ2-1	TRBD2	CASSYSSTAGGLQQFF	TGTGCCAGCAGTTACTCGAGTACAGCGGGAGGGCTTCAGCAGTTCTTC
TRBV15	-	TRBJ2-1	TRBD2	CATSRDRTSGRVNNEQFF	TGTGCCACCAGCAGAGATCGGACTAGCGGGAGGGTAAACAATGAGCAGTTCTTC
TRBV30	-	TRBJ2-7	-	CAWSVRFDEQYF	TGTGCCTGGAGTGTGAGGTTCGACGAGCAGTACTTC
TRBV2	-	TRBJ1-1	TRBD1	CASSEGTGGLAFF	TGTGCCAGCAGTGAAGGGACAGGGGGGCTGGCTTTCTTT
TRBV9	once	TRBJ1-5	-	CASSVGYGKGQPQHF	TGTGCCAGCAGCGTAGGATACGGGAAGGGTCAGCCCCAGCATTTT
TRBV5-1	-	TRBJ2-3	-	CASSGEGGTDTQYF	TGCGCCAGCTCGGGCGAAGGGGGTACGGATACGCAGTATTTT
TRBV18	-	TRBJ1-2	TRBD1	CASNLGRTGSYGYTF	TGTGCCAGCAACCTCGGGCGGACAGGGAGCTATGGCTACACCTTC
TRBV5-1	-	TRBJ1-2	TRBD1	CASSFTGGVIYGYTF	TGCGCCAGCAGCTTCACAGGGGGCGTTATCTATGGCTACACCTTC
TRBV5-1	-	TRBJ1-3	-	CASSSSGDTGNTIYF	TGCGCCAGCAGCTCCTCAGGGGATACTGGAAACACCATATATTTT
TRBV2	few	TRBJ1-2	-	CASSRDKNYGYTF	TGTGCCAGCAGCCGGGACAAGAACTATGGCTACACCTTC
TRBV11-2	-	TRBJ2-7	-	CASSFSPSTSIRNEQYF	TGTGCCAGCAGCTTTAGCCCCTCGACTTCCATTAGGAACGAGCAGTACTTC
TRBV10-1	-	TRBJ2-1	-	CASSADLSSSGDNEQFF	TGCGCCAGCAGTGCGGACCTTAGCTCTTCAGGGGACAATGAGCAGTTCTTC
TRBV29-1	-	TRBJ2-6	-	CSVKGGSGANVLTF	TGCAGCGTGAAAGGGGGCTCTGGGGCCAACGTCCTGACTTTC
TRBV7-6	-	TRBJ2-1	TRBD2	CASSNPSGRGNNEQFF	TGTGCCAGCAGCAACCCTAGCGGGAGAGGGAACAATGAGCAGTTCTTC
TRBV3-1/TRBV3-2	-	TRBJ2-7	-	CASSHVGDVQYF	TGTGCCAGCAGCCACGTGGGAGATGTGCAGTACTTC
TRBV19	-	TRBJ1-2	TRBD1	CASSPGQAGYGYTF	TGTGCCAGTAGTCCTGGACAGGCGGGGTATGGCTACACCTTC
TRBV24-1	-	TRBJ2-1	TRBD2	CATSGGTSGRGEQFF	TGTGCCACCAGTGGAGGGACTAGCGGGAGAGGTGAGCAGTTCTTC
TRBV7-9	-	TRBJ1-6	-	CASSQGGGRRDSPLHF	TGTGCCAGCAGCCAAGGCGGGGGGCGGAGAGATTCACCCCTCCACTTT
TRBV5-1	-	TRBJ2-1	-	CASSRQVPDYSNEQFF	TGCGCCAGCAGCCGCCAGGTCCCCGACTACTCCAATGAGCAGTTCTTC
TRBV7-2	-	TRBJ2-1	TRBD2	CASSFQSGGASEQFF	TGTGCCAGCAGCTTTCAGAGCGGGGGGGCCAGTGAGCAGTTCTTC
TRBV6-4	-	TRBJ1-1	-	CASSLAHDGNTEAFF	TGTGCCAGCAGCTTAGCCCACGACGGGAACACTGAAGCTTTCTTT
TRBV5-5	-	TRBJ1-1	-	CASTHTGRTEAFF	TGTGCCAGCACACATACAGGGCGTACTGAAGCTTTCTTT
TRBV24-1	-	TRBJ2-1	TRBD2	CATRASGYNEQFF	TGTGCCACCAGGGCTAGCGGCTACAATGAGCAGTTCTTC
TRBV29-1	once	TRBJ2-1	TRBD1	CSTDRGYNEQFF	TGCAGCACGGACAGGGGATACAATGAGCAGTTCTTC
TRBV19	few	TRBJ1-1	TRBD1	CASSLGQGRTDTEAFF	TGTGCCAGTAGTCTTGGACAGGGGCGGACGGACACTGAAGCTTTCTTT
TRBV10-2	-	TRBJ2-2	-	CASSERQGRIIANTGELFF	TGCGCCAGCAGTGAGAGGCAGGGCCGCATAATCGCGAACACCGGGGAGCTGTTTTTT
TRBV4-1	-	TRBJ2-1	-	CASSQEWGDAYNEQFF	TGCGCCAGCAGCCAAGAGTGGGGAGACGCCTACAATGAGCAGTTCTTC
TRBV29-1	-	TRBJ2-1	-	CSAPNKLGNNEQFF	TGCAGCGCCCCCAATAAACTAGGGAACAATGAGCAGTTCTTC
TRBV4-3	-	TRBJ2-5	TRBD2	CASSQGRLAGGSETQYF	TGCGCCAGCAGCCAAGGAAGACTAGCGGGGGGATCAGAGACCCAGTACTTC
TRBV18	-	TRBJ1-2	TRBD1	CASSGDREGRYTF	TGTGCCAGCTCAGGAGACAGGGAAGGTCGCTACACCTTC
TRBV27	-	TRBJ1-6	-	CASSPLGQYNSPLHF	TGTGCCAGCAGCCCCCTTGGACAGTATAATTCACCCCTCCACTTT
TRBV7-2	-	TRBJ2-7	TRBD1	CASSLGGRGTYEQYF	TGTGCCAGCAGCTTAGGGGGCAGGGGGACCTACGAGCAGTACTTC
TRBV4-1	-	TRBJ1-6	-	CASSKFLDSYNSPLHF	TGCGCCAGCAGCAAGTTTCTAGACTCCTATAATTCACCCCTCCACTTT
TRBV7-9	-	TRBJ2-7	TRBD1	CASSPGTEATYEQYF	TGTGCCAGCAGCCCCGGGACAGAGGCAACCTACGAGCAGTACTTC
TRBV29-1	-	TRBJ2-1	-	CSVVFVNEQFF	TGCAGCGTTGTCTTCGTCAATGAGCAGTTCTTC
TRBV18	-	TRBJ2-5	TRBD2	CASSPMIAGGIETQYF	TGTGCCAGCTCACCAATGATAGCGGGAGGGATAGAGACCCAGTACTTC
TRBV5-4	few	TRBJ2-1	-	CASSLDIHKSSYNEQFF	TGTGCCAGCAGCTTGGACATTCATAAAAGCTCCTACAATGAGCAGTTCTTC
TRBV27	-	TRBJ1-6	TRBD1	CASSSHRDRGYSPLHF	TGTGCCAGCAGTTCCCACCGGGACAGGGGGTATTCACCCCTCCACTTT
TRBV6-5	-	TRBJ2-1	TRBD2	CASISTSGGYNEQFF	TGTGCCAGCATATCGACTAGCGGAGGCTACAATGAGCAGTTCTTC
TRBV6-5	-	TRBJ2-3	TRBD1	CASRTLQGTTDTQYF	TGTGCCAGCAGGACCCTACAGGGGACCACAGATACGCAGTATTTT
TRBV7-9	-	TRBJ1-4	TRBD1	CASSSSSGTGASNEKLFF	TGTGCCAGCAGCTCATCCTCCGGGACAGGAGCCTCTAATGAAAAACTGTTTTTT
TRBV7-2	-	TRBJ1-2	-	CASSGRVRGANYGYTF	TGTGCCAGCTCGGGGAGGGTTAGAGGGGCTAACTATGGCTACACCTTC
TRBV3-1/TRBV3-2	-	TRBJ1-2	-	CASSRTENNYGYTF	TGTGCCAGCAGCCGGACAGAAAACAACTATGGCTACACCTTC
TRBV30	-	TRBJ1-5	-	CAWTYLGGQPQHF	TGTGCCTGGACCTACTTGGGGGGTCAGCCCCAGCATTTT